The 27 T cell receptor beta chains in this list originate from one sample, sequenced in a study of cytomegalovirus exposure and HLA in healthy donors. Sequencing was performed with immunoSEQ multiplex PCR; in TCRdb, only in-frame clones are kept and a portion is missing. The sample contains about 130,000 clones, 75% to 90% of which appear only once. The sequenced sample was PBMCs. The receptors stem from a woman between 18 and 29 years old in good health and CMV-seropositive.

The chain employs TRBV11-2 and TRBJ2-7; unclear D gene. V was trimmed by 5 bases and J by 4 bases, leaving 15 bases between them. This CDR3 contains 14 residues. Germline loops: CDR1 SGHAT, CDR2 FQNNGV. The CDR3 DNA is TGTGCCAGCAGCGGGCCCGCCACCCGATACGAGCAGTACTTC. This codes for CASSGPATRYEQYF.

This clone appeared a few times. The chain couples TRBV28 to TRBJ1-6; the D gene is possibly TRBD1 (6 bases). CDR3 length: 15 amino acids. The V end lost 7 bases, the J end lost 6 bases, and 16 bases lay between the germline ends. Germline V gene sequence: CDR1 MDHEN, CDR2 SYDVKM. The CDR3 protein is CASIPLDRSNSPLHF. For the CDR3, the DNA is TGTGCCAGCATCCCCCTCGACAGGTCTAATTCACCCCTCCACTTT.

As for this clone: The junction does not match germline at one end; this may be a read error. The chain carries TRBV29-1 and TRBJ2-4; TRBD2 is a possible D gene (6 bases). The CDR3 runs to 12 residues. Germline V lookup: CDR1 SQVTM, CDR2 ANQGSEA. The CDR3 loop is CSAEGGQGLRYF. In nucleotides, the CDR3 is TGCAGCGCTGAAGGAGGGCAAGGGTTGAGGTACTTC.

This clone was seen only once. The chain uses TRBV9 and TRBJ2-7; 10 nucleotides match TRBD1. In germline, CDR1 is SGDLS, CDR2 YYNGEE. CDR3 length: 20 amino acids. Germline trimming cut 6 bases from V and 0 bases from J; bases unmatched to any gene: 21. CDR3 amino acids: CASIGVSGQGKSSFSYEQYF. For the CDR3, the DNA is TGTGCCAGCATTGGGGTATCGGGACAGGGGAAATCCTCCTTCTCCTACGAGCAGTACTTC.

CDR3 residues: CASSPQGFGYTF. The CDR3, as DNA: TGTGCCAGCAGCCCGCAGGGGTTTGGCTACACCTTC. This chain links TRBV7-2 with TRBJ1-2, with D perhaps matching TRBD1 (6 bases). CDR3 length: 12 residues. CDR1 and CDR2 from the germline V gene are SGHTA and FQGNSA. The V end lost 5 bases, the J end lost 7 bases, and 11 bases lay between the germline ends. Full variable domain (rest looked up from reference TRBV7-2 and TRBJ1-2): GAGVSQSPSNKVTEKGKDVELRCDPISGHTALYWYRQSLGQGLEFLIYFQGNSAPDKSGLPSDRFSAERTGGSVSTLTIQRTQQEDSAVYLCASSPQGFGYTFGSGTRLTVV.

The chain carries TRBV2 and TRBJ2-3, with 9 bases that match TRBD2. Germline trimming cut 2 bases from V and 2 bases from J; bases unmatched to any gene: 5. There are 16 residues in the CDR3. CDR1 and CDR2 from the germline V gene are SNHLY and FYNNEI. The CDR3 DNA follows: TGTGCCAGCAGTGAATGGGCGGGGGGGCTCACAGATACGCAGTATTTT. This codes for CASSEWAGGLTDTQYF.

The chain joins TRBV7-9 to TRBJ2-5; D is perhaps TRBD2 (5 bases). Germline assignment: CDR1 SEHNR and CDR2 FQNEAQ (reference sequence). Deletions cut 2 bases from V and 2 bases from J, with 9 bases between. The CDR3 spans 14 residues. In nucleotides, the CDR3 is TGTGCCAGCAGCTTACTCGGACTTCAAGAGACCCAGTACTTC. Translation gives CASSLLGLQETQYF.

The chain uses TRBV28 and TRBJ2-7, with 7 positions matching TRBD2. V was pared by 5 bases and J by 3 bases, with 10 bases of the junction left unmatched. The V gene's germline CDR1 is MDHEN and CDR2 SYDVKM. There are 15 residues in the CDR3. In DNA form, the CDR3 reads TGTGCCAGCAGTCACCGGGGAGGGTCGAACTACGAGCAGTACTTC. Its translation: CASSHRGGSNYEQYF.

This clone was seen a few times. V gene TRBV6-5 combines with J gene TRBJ2-1, with 8 positions matching TRBD2. This CDR3 is 15 amino acids long. V shed 2 bases, J shed 5 bases, and the junction held 5 bases outside the gene matches. From germline, CDR1 is MNHEY and CDR2 SVGAGI. This chain's CDR3 is CASSYQRGHNNEQFF. The CDR3 DNA reads as TGTGCCAGCAGTTACCAGCGGGGGCACAACAATGAGCAGTTCTTC.

The chain has TRBV5-4 and TRBJ2-5; 10 bases align to TRBD2. V dropped 0 bases and J dropped 4; count of bases not matched to a gene: 6. Germline assignment: CDR1 SGHNT and CDR2 YYREEE (reference sequence). This CDR3 is built from 16 residues. The CDR3, as DNA: TGTGCCAGCAGCTTGGCAAGCGGGGGGGCCGGAGAGACCCAGTACTTC. It is translated as CASSLASGGAGETQYF.

The gene calls are TRBV27 and TRBJ2-1; TRBD2 agrees at 10 bases. CDR1 is MNHEY, CDR2 SMNVEV, per germline (reference sequence). J lost 9 bases, V lost 6 bases, and 5 bases had no gene match. The CDR3 spans 13 residues. CDR3 nucleotide sequence: TGTGCCAGCAGACCGGGACTAGCGATTGAGCAGTTCTTC. This translates into CASRPGLAIEQFF.

This clone was recorded only once. The chain employs TRBV27 and TRBJ1-1; 9 bases fit TRBD1. The CDR3 covers 14 residues. Germline loops: CDR1 MNHEY, CDR2 SMNVEV (reference sequence). The ends lost 7 bases at V and 1 base at J; junction bases unmatched: 4. CDR3 sequence: CASKLTGGNTEAFF. The CDR3 region has the DNA TGTGCCAGCAAACTGACAGGGGGGAACACTGAAGCTTTCTTT.

The chain has TRBV9 and TRBJ2-3; perhaps TRBD2 as D (6 bases). V was pared by 0 bases and J by 3 bases, with 11 bases between. Looked up from germline, CDR1 is SGDLS and CDR2 is YYNGEE. CDR3 length equals 15 residues. The CDR3 nucleotides are TGTGCCAGCAGCGTAGAAGGGGCGGGGACAGATACGCAGTATTTT. Protein: CASSVEGAGTDTQYF.

The CDR3 coding sequence is TGTGCCAGCAGCGTCACAGGACCCCTGGAGACCCAGTACTTC. Its translation: CASSVTGPLETQYF. The genes are TRBV7-9 and TRBJ2-5; the D gene is possibly TRBD1 (5 bases). V lost 5 bases and J 5 bases, leaving 15 bases between the germline ends. The CDR3 is 14 amino acids. Germline V gene lookup returns CDR1 SEHNR and CDR2 FQNEAQ (reference sequence).

The V and J genes are TRBV29-1 and TRBJ2-1; D perhaps matches TRBD2 (6 bases). CDR1 is SQVTM and CDR2 is ANQGSEA in the germline V gene. This CDR3 region has 16 residues. V shed 6 bases and J shed 4 bases, with 22 bases lying between them. The CDR3 is CSVSSAGAGTYNEQFF. The CDR3, as DNA: TGCAGCGTGAGTAGTGCCGGGGCGGGAACGTACAATGAGCAGTTCTTC.

The gene calls are TRBV5-5 and TRBJ2-2; D gene uncertain. CDR3 length: 13 amino acids. V lost 1 base to trimming and J lost 4 bases, with 5 bases between them. The germline V gene encodes CDR1 SGHKS and CDR2 YYEKEE (reference sequence). CDR3 coding DNA: TGTGCCAGCAGCTTGTTTCGCACCGGGGAGCTGTTTTTT. This gives the protein CASSLFRTGELFF.

The chain uses TRBV2 and TRBJ2-3; D ambiguous. The germline V gene encodes CDR1 SNHLY and CDR2 FYNNEI. The germline V and J ends were trimmed by 4 bases and 2 bases, with 7 bases remaining between them. The CDR3 is made up of 13 amino acids. CDR3 DNA: TGTGCCAGCAGTGGCTCAGTCACAGATACGCAGTATTTT. Translated: CASSGSVTDTQYF. Full variable domain (rest looked up from reference TRBV2 and TRBJ2-3): EPEVTQTPSHQVTQMGQEVILRCVPISNHLYFYWYRQILGQKVEFLVSFYNNEISEKSEIFDDQFSVERPDGSNFTLKIRSTKLEDSAMYFCASSGSVTDTQYFGPGTRLTVL.

This sequence joins TRBV7-6 and TRBJ2-1; 10 bases align to TRBD2. Trimming cost V 4 bases and J 5 bases; bases outside gene matches: 11. CDR1 SGHVS and CDR2 FNYEAQ come from the germline V gene. The CDR3 loop spans 17 amino acids. CDR3 sequence: CASSSPSGGAPNNEQFF. The DNA for the CDR3 is TGTGCCAGCAGCTCCCCGAGCGGGGGGGCCCCTAACAATGAGCAGTTCTTC.

The J gene is TRBJ2-3, the V gene TRBV12-5, with a tentative D call TRBD1 (5 bases). Trimming took 0 bases from V and 2 from J, leaving 12 bases between them. This CDR3 has 16 amino acids. The germline V gene encodes CDR1 LGHNT and CDR2 FRNRAP. CDR3 sequence: CASGLVITGDTDTQYF. The CDR3 DNA sequence: TGTGCTAGTGGTTTGGTAATCACAGGAGACACAGATACGCAGTATTTT.

The J gene is TRBJ2-3, the V gene TRBV11-2; the match to TRBD2 covers 9 bases. The V segment lost 5 bases and the J segment 2 bases; nucleotides outside the gene matches: 11. Germline V lookup: CDR1 SGHAT, CDR2 FQNNGV. The CDR3 consists of 17 residues. In nucleotides, the CDR3 is TGTGCCAGCAGCGGAGGGACTAGCTGGTATGACACAGATACGCAGTATTTT. Its protein is CASSGGTSWYDTDTQYF.

This rearrangement joins TRBV4-1 to TRBJ1-6, with a weak D call TRBD1 (6 bases). Germline loops: CDR1 MGHRA, CDR2 YSYEKL. Trimming stripped 4 bases from V and 4 bases from J, with 17 bases between. This CDR3 has 17 amino acids. The CDR3 coding sequence is TGCGCCAGCAGCCCCGGTGGGGGGGGCAAGTATAATTCACCCCTCCACTTT. It yields the protein CASSPGGGGKYNSPLHF.

The chain joins TRBV28 to TRBJ1-4; unclear D gene. Germline assignment: CDR1 MDHEN and CDR2 SYDVKM. The germline V and J ends were trimmed by 7 bases and 8 bases, with 14 bases remaining between them. The CDR3 is made up of 13 amino acids. The CDR3 DNA follows: TGTGCCAGCAAGGAGGTCTTACGAGAAAAACTGTTTTTT. Translating gives CASKEVLREKLFF.

This rearrangement joins TRBV30 to TRBJ1-4; a weak D match, TRBD1 (6 bases). Germline V gene sequence: CDR1 GTSNPN, CDR2 SVGIG (reference sequence). The CDR3 spans 14 residues. Between the trimmed V and J ends, which lost 0 bases and 6 bases, there was a span of 11 bases. The DNA for the CDR3 is TGTGCCTGGAGTGTACGGGGGGCCTATGAAAAACTGTTTTTT. It codes for CAWSVRGAYEKLFF.

The gene calls are TRBV30 and TRBJ1-2; 7 nucleotides line up with TRBD1. With 3 bases clipped from V and 4 bases from J, the junction kept 5 bases outside the gene matches. CDR3 length equals 13 residues. CDR1 GTSNPN and CDR2 SVGIG come from the germline V gene (reference sequence). Here the CDR3 DNA reads TGTGCCTGGAGCTCGTCAGGGGGCTATGGCTACACCTTC. Translating gives CAWSSSGGYGYTF. The full variable domain, its missing parts supplied by reference TRBV30 and TRBJ1-2, is SQTIHQWPATLVQPVGSPLSLECTVEGTSNPNLYWYRQAAGRGLQLLFYSVGIGQISSEVPQNLSASRPQDRQFILSSKKLLLSDSGFYLCAWSSSGGYGYTFGSGTRLTVV.

This chain uses TRBV6-5 with TRBJ2-7, with D perhaps matching TRBD1 (5 bases). This CDR3 is 14 amino acids long. The V end was cut by 2 bases, the J end by 3 bases, with 11 bases between. Germline-derived CDR1 and CDR2 are MNHEY and SVGAGI. The CDR3 coding sequence is TGTGCCAGCAGTTACACCCAGGGAAACTACGAGCAGTACTTC. It is translated as CASSYTQGNYEQYF.

This rearrangement joins TRBV14 to TRBJ2-7; 8 bases align to TRBD1. CDR3 length: 14 residues. The germline V gene has CDR1 SGHDN and CDR2 FVKESK. Losses at the gene ends were 8 bases for V and 0 bases for J; bases not matched to a gene: 6. The CDR3 here is CASRAQGGSYEQYF. As DNA, the CDR3 is TGTGCCAGCCGAGCACAGGGGGGCTCCTACGAGCAGTACTTC. Complete variable domain (other parts from reference TRBV14 and TRBJ2-7): EAGVTQFPSHSVIEKGQTVTLRCDPISGHDNLYWYRRVMGKEIKFLLHFVKESKQDESGMPNNRFLAERTGGTYSTLKVQPAELEDSGVYFCASRAQGGSYEQYFGPGTRLTVT.

J is TRBJ2-7 and V is TRBV7-9; 7 bases fit TRBD1. Germline V gene data show CDR1 as SEHNR and CDR2 as FQNEAQ (reference sequence). The trim removed 3 bases at V and 0 bases at J, leaving 11 bases unmatched. The CDR3 sequence is 17 residues long. The CDR3 DNA sequence: TGTGCCAGCAGCTTCGTCCCCGGGACAGCAGTCTCCTACGAGCAGTACTTC. It specifies CASSFVPGTAVSYEQYF. The full variable domain, in which reference TRBV7-9 and TRBJ2-7 provide the parts outside the CDR3, is DTGVSQNPRHKITKRGQNVTFRCDPISEHNRLYWYRQTLGQGPEFLTYFQNEAQLEKSRLLSDRFSAERPKGSFSTLEIQRTEQGDSAMYLCASSFVPGTAVSYEQYFGPGTRLTVT.